This TCR beta chain was sequenced for a study of Tregs in tolerant kidney transplant recipients. CDR1 and CDR2 (germline): MNHNY, SVGAGI (reference sequence). The CDR3 covers 16 residues. Deletions cut 0 bases from V and 4 bases from J, with 13 bases between. General study results and limits: Biological reproducibility was not directly addressed in this study.

TCRdb's copy holds only in-frame clones and misses some; the assay was immunoSEQ multiplex PCR. The sample has some 250,000 clones, around 82% seen once. This clone showed up just once. Its specificity is not known. The sequenced sample was CD4+ T cells from blood. The chain joins TRBV6-6 to TRBJ1-5, with D unclear. The clonotype comes from a human donor in good health. The CDR3: CASSYSYFLQNQPQHF. The CDR3 bases are TGTGCCAGCAGTTACTCGTACTTCCTCCAGAATCAGCCCCAGCATTTT.